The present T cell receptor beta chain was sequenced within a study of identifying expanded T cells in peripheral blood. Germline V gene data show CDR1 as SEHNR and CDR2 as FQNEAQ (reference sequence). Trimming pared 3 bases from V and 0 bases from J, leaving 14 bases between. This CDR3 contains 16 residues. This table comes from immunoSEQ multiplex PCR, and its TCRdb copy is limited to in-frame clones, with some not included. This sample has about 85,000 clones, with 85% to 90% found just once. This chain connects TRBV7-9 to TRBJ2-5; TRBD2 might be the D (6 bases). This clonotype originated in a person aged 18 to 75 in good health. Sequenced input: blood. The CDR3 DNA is TGTGCCAGCAGCTTTGCGGGGAAGGGATACCAAGAGACCCAGTACTTC. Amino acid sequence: CASSFAGKGYQETQYF.